One T cell receptor (beta chain) is described in this entry. What it binds is not known. The sample belongs to a study of post-analysis software for immune sequencing data. Study context: Relapsing-remitting, secondary progressive and progressive-relapsing courses of multiple sclerosis were included.

CDR1 SGHTA and CDR2 FQGNSA come from the germline V gene. Trimming removed 2 bases at V and 7 bases at J, with 9 bases between. The CDR3 has 13 amino acids. Unique molecular identifiers tagged the TCR beta cDNA libraries. Each batch of about 0.9 to 10 million T cells produced some 450,000 cDNA molecules. TCRdb recomputed calls from the PCR reads with MiXCR, one row per CDR3 protein. The sample has 700,000 to 900,000 distinct CDR3 sequences, approximately 44% seen once. Study-wide points: Multiple sclerosis was associated with a significant reduction in normalized Chao1 diversity relative to controls. Strong co-clustering by F measure was seen for same-batch samples. Compared with controls, patients had more of about five TRBV segments, including TRBV5-6, TRBV5-1 and TRBV20-1.

The chain has TRBV7-2 and TRBJ1-5; D is unresolved. Sequenced: blood. This receptor was identified in a girl aged 10 to 17 with multiple sclerosis. The CDR3 bases are TGTGCCAGCAGCTTATCTCAGGCGCAGCCCCAGCATTTT. It codes for CASSLSQAQPQHF.